This T cell receptor (beta chain) was retrieved from a study of blood T cell repertoires in COVID-19. Study in general: The United States, Italy and Spain supplied acute and convalescent COVID-19 samples.

V shed 5 bases and J shed 3 bases, with 19 bases lying between them. Germline V gene data show CDR1 as LNHDA and CDR2 as SQIVND (reference sequence). This CDR3 contains 16 residues. Repertoires were generated with immunoSEQ multiplex PCR, while TCRdb's copy carries only in-frame clones and drops some. Among fewer than 650,000 clones listed, around 90% were seen once. Sequenced input: peripheral blood. This TCR derives from a woman in her forties or fifties with COVID-19, enrolled during active disease. The chain uses TRBV19 and TRBJ1-1, with D perhaps TRBD1 (6 bases). CDR3 amino acids: CASSLWGPRRDTEAFF. The CDR3 nucleotides are TGTGCCAGTAGTCTCTGGGGGCCAAGGCGGGACACTGAAGCTTTCTTT.